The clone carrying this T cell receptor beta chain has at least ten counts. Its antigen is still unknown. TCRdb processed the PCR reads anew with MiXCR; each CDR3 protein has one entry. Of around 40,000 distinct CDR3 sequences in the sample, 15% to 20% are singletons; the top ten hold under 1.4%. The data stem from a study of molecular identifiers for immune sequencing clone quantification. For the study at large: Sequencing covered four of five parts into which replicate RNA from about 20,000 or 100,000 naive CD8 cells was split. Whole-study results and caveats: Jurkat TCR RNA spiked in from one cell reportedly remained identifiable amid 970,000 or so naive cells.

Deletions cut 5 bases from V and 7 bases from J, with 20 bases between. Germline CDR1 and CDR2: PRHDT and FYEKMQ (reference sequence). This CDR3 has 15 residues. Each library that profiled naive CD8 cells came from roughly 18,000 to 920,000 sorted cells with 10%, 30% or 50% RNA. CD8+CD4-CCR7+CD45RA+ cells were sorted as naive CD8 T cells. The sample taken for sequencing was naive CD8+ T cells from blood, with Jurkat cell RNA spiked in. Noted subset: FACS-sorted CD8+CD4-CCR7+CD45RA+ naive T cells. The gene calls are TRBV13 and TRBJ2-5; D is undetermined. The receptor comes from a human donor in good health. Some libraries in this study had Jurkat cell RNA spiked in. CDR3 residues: CASSPARSAARTQYF. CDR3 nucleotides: TGTGCCAGCAGCCCCGCCCGGTCAGCCGCCCGGACCCAGTACTTC. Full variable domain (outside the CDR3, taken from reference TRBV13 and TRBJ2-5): AAGVIQSPRHLIKEKRETATLKCYPIPRHDTVYWYQQGPGQDPQFLISFYEKMQSDKGSIPDRFSAQQFSDYHSELNMSSLELGDSALYFCASSPARSAARTQYFGPGTRLLVL.